This T cell receptor (beta chain) was identified in a study of blood T cell repertoires in COVID-19. This CDR3 region has 14 residues. In germline, CDR1 is SGHTA, CDR2 FQGTGA. V dropped 4 bases and J dropped 6 bases, with 12 bases sitting between them. Some clones are missing from TCRdb's copy, which holds only in-frame ones; the method was immunoSEQ multiplex PCR. The sample consists of about 150,000 clones, approximately 86% of them appearing once. The sample was peripheral blood. The rearrangement links TRBV7-3 to TRBJ2-2; TRBD1 might be the D (6 bases). This sequence originates from a man between 65 and 85 years old with acute or convalescent COVID-19. The CDR3 loop reads CASSSQGGSGELFF. CDR3 DNA sequence: TGTGCCAGCAGCTCCCAAGGGGGATCCGGGGAGCTGTTTTTT.